The 8 T cell receptor beta chains below come from one sample, sequenced in a study of T cell repertoires in cytomegalovirus infection. No antigen has been identified for these receptors. One entry per CDR3 protein, called by TCRdb with MiXCR from the reads. This table has roughly 90,000 distinct CDR3 sequences, about 31% appearing once. This specimen was CD8+ T cells from cultured PBMCs, taken from culture after CMV antigen stimulation. The receptor set was obtained from a human donor in good health (CMV status not recorded). Some clones in this sample may be carry-over from other donors' samples.

This sequence joins TRBV2 and TRBJ1-1; TRBD1 matches 9 bases. V shed 3 bases and J 4 bases; nucleotides not matched to a gene: 6. The V gene's germline CDR1 is SNHLY and CDR2 FYNNEI. CDR3 length equals 15 residues. The CDR3 spells CASSEGQGFFTEAFF. The CDR3 DNA sequence: TGTGCCAGCAGTGAGGGACAGGGTTTTTTCACTGAAGCTTTCTTT.

This clonotype was seen at least ten times. The gene calls are TRBV12-3 or TRBV12-4 and TRBJ1-5; 8 bases align to TRBD1. The CDR3 has 15 amino acids. Losses at the gene ends were 3 bases for V and 8 bases for J; bases not matched to a gene: 9. The DNA of the CDR3 is TGTGCCAGCAGTTTCAATTCAGGGGGCGCTGAGCCCCAGCATTTT. It yields the protein CASSFNSGGAEPQHF.

The chain is built from TRBV7-9 and TRBJ2-2; 12 bases align to TRBD2. There are 17 residues in the CDR3. The trim removed 5 bases at V and 3 bases at J, leaving 7 bases unmatched. Germline values: CDR1 SEHNR, CDR2 FQNEAQ (reference sequence). The CDR3 DNA is TGTGCCAGCAGCGCCAGACTAGCGGGGGCCCACACCGGGGAGCTGTTTTTT. Translating gives CASSARLAGAHTGELFF.

The rearrangement joins TRBV20-1 to TRBJ2-3, with D tentatively TRBD2 (6 bases). V was cut by 3 bases and J by 2 bases, with 15 bases left in between. CDR1 and CDR2 from the germline V gene are DFQATT and SNEGSKA (reference sequence). The CDR3 is made up of 15 amino acids. CDR3 protein: CSARRERAVTDTQYF. The CDR3 DNA reads as TGCAGTGCTAGGAGGGAGCGGGCAGTCACAGATACGCAGTATTTT.

This clonotype has ten or more counts. This chain connects TRBV12-3 or TRBV12-4 to TRBJ2-1; D ambiguous. This CDR3 comprises 16 residues. V was pared by 7 bases and J by 0 bases, with 16 bases between. In nucleotides, the CDR3 is TGTGCCAGCACCTCCCCCTCCTTGTACTCCTACAATGAGCAGTTCTTC. Translating gives CASTSPSLYSYNEQFF.

Concerning this clonotype itself: A much larger clone differs from this one at a single base, so this may be a read error. The chain is built from TRBV7-9 and TRBJ1-1, with 9 nucleotides matching TRBD1. Germline V gene sequence: CDR1 SEHNR, CDR2 FQNEAQ (reference sequence). The V segment lost 4 bases and the J segment 3 bases; nucleotides outside the gene matches: 3. The CDR3 sequence is 14 residues long. CDR3 sequence: CASSSGQGDTEAFF. The CDR3 DNA is TGTGCCAGCAGCTCGGGACAGGGTGACACTGAAGCTTTCTTT.

V usage is TRBV24-1 and J usage is TRBJ2-3, with 10 bases lining up with TRBD2. CDR1 is KGHDR and CDR2 is SFDVKD in the germline V gene. Unmatched junction bases numbered 8, after V lost 2 bases and J lost 4 bases. The CDR3 is 17 amino acids. The CDR3 region is CATSDYQERGGSDTQYF. The CDR3, as DNA: TGTGCCACCAGTGATTACCAAGAGCGGGGGGGATCAGATACGCAGTATTTT.

The chain has TRBV7-7 and TRBJ2-2; D is unclear. Germline values: CDR1 SSHAT, CDR2 FNYEAQ (reference sequence). V lost 5 bases, J lost 2 bases, and 18 bases lay in between. This CDR3 has 17 amino acids. CDR3 nucleotide sequence: TGTGCCAGCAGCCCAAACTATATGACCGTTAACACCGGGGAGCTGTTTTTT. Translated: CASSPNYMTVNTGELFF.